This record covers a single T cell receptor beta chain. The antigen is not known. The sample belongs to a study of cytomegalovirus exposure and HLA in healthy donors. It was with 60 Vbeta and 13 Jbeta primers that the PCR ran. Only in-frame clones appear in the TCRdb table, and some are missing; sequencing was by immunoSEQ multiplex PCR. The sample holds 130,000 to 150,000 clones. Findings and caveats of the study: Exclusion applied to some V segments, including TRBV6-2 and TRBV6-3, as they were indistinguishable.

Trimming took 6 bases from V and 8 from J, leaving 22 bases between them. This CDR3 has 15 residues. Germline V gene lookup returns CDR1 MNHEY and CDR2 SVGAGI. This sequence was found in a woman in her forties or fifties in good health and CMV-seronegative. The sequencing sample was made of PBMCs. The V gene is TRBV6-5, the J gene TRBJ1-2; D possibly corresponds to TRBD1 (5 bases). CDR3 sequence: CASRVGGDKRGGYTF. The CDR3, as DNA: TGTGCCAGCAGAGTGGGGGGAGACAAAAGAGGAGGCTACACCTTC.